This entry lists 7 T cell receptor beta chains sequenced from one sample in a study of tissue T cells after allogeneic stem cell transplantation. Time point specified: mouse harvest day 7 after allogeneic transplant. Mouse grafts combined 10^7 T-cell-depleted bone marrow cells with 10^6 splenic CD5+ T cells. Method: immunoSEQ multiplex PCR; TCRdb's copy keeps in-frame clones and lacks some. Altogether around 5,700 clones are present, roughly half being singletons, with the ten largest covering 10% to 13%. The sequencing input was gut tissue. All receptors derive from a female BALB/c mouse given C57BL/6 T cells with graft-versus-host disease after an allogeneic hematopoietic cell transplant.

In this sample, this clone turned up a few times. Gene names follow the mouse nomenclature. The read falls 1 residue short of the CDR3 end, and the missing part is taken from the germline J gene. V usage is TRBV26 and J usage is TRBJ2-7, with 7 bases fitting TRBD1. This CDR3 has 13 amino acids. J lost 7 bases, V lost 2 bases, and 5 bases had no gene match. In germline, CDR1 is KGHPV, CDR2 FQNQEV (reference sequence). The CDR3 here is CASSLTGAGEQYF. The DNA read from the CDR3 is TGTGCCAGCAGTCTGACAGGGGCGGGGGAACAGTAC.

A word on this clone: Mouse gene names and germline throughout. CDR3 bases read: TGTGCCAGCAGTGATGCATGGACAACAAACTCCGACTACACC. Its translation: CASSDAWTTNSDYT. The complete CDR3 reads CASSDAWTTNSDYTF. The V and J genes are TRBV13-3 and TRBJ1-2; the D gene is possibly TRBD1 (5 bases). The observed sequence ends 1 residue before the CDR3 terminus, with the missing tail filled in from the germline J gene. Germline V gene sequence: CDR1 NNHDY, CDR2 SYVADS. The CDR3 is 15 residues long. V was cut by 0 bases and J by 0 bases, with 9 bases left in between.

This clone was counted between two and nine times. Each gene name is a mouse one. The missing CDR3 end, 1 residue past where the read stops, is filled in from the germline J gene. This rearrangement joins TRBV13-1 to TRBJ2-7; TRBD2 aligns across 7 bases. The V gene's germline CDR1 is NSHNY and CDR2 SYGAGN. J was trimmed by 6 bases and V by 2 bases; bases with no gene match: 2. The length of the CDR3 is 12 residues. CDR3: CASSELGFEQYF. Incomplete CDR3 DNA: TGTGCCAGCAGTGAACTGGGGTTTGAACAGTAC.

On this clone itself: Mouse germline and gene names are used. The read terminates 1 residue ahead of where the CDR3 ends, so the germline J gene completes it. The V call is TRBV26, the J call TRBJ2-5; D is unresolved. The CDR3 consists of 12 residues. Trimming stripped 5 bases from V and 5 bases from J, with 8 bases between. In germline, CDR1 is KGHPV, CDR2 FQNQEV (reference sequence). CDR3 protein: CASSSLADTQYF. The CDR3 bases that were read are TGTGCCAGCAGTTCATTGGCAGACACCCAGTAC.

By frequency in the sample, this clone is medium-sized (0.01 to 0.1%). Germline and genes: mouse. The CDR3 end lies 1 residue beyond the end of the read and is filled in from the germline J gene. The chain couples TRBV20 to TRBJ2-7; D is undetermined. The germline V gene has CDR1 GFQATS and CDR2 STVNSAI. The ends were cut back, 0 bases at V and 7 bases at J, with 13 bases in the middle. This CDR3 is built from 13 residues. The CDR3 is CGARDPGVREQYF. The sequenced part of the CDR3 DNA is TGTGGTGCTAGGGATCCCGGGGTTCGAGAACAGTAC.

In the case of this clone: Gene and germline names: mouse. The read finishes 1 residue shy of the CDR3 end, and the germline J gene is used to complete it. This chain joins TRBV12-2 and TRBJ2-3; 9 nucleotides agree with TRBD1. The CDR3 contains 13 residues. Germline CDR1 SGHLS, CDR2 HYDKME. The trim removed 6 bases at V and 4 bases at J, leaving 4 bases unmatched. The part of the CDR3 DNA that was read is TGTGCCAGCCACAGGGGGCGCACAGAAACGCTGTAT. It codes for CASHRGRTETLY. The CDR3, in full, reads CASHRGRTETLYF.

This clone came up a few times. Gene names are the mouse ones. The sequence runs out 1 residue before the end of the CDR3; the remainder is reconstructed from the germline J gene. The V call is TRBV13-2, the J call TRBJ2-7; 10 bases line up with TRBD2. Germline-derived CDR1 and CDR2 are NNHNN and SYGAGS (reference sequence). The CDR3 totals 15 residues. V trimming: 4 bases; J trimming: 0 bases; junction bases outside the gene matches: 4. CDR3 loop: CASGRLGGSSYEQYF. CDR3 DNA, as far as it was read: TGTGCCAGCGGTCGACTGGGGGGATCCTCCTATGAACAGTAC.